This T cell receptor beta chain was recovered during a study of CD8+CD57+ T cells in acquired aplastic anemia. At the level of the study: The DNA of sorted CD4+ and CD8+ cells averaged 3.2 ug.

The CDR3 loop spans 14 amino acids. CDR1 is MGHDK, CDR2 SYGVNS, per germline. The V gene end was trimmed by 3 bases and the J gene end by 4 bases; junction bases not matched to a gene: 3. This clonotype has a handful of counts. Its cognate antigen is unknown. General study findings and limits: The same twenty-nine CD8+ CDR3 sequences occurred in patients and in controls.

Using genomic DNA as the template, TCR beta VDJ and CDR3 profiling was carried out. TCRdb analysed the reads with MiXCR anew, one entry per CDR3 protein. There are about 130,000 distinct CDR3 sequences in the sample; around two fifths occur only once, and less than 8.5% lies in the top ten. What was sequenced was sorted CD4+, CD8+, or CD8+CD57+ T cells (not recorded which) from PBMCs. The receptor was isolated from a human donor in good health, serving as a control. The chain has TRBV25-1 and TRBJ1-5; 7 nucleotides agree with TRBD1. CDR3 in amino acids: CASSEGQTNQPQHF. DNA of the CDR3: TGTGCCAGCAGTGAGGGACAGACGAATCAGCCCCAGCATTTT.